A single sample gave rise to the 11 T cell receptor beta chains below, sequenced in a study of Graves' ophthalmopathy and Graves' hyperthyroidism. The authors amplified TCR beta CDR3 regions, and they did so from RNA transcripts for repertoire sequencing. RT-PCR with HTBI primers came first, then second-round multiplex PCR. TCRdb redid the calling of the multiplex PCR reads with MiXCR, one entry per CDR3 protein. The sample consists of hundreds of thousands of distinct CDR3 sequences, 20% to 25% of them appearing once. Sequenced: peripheral blood. All receptors derive from a woman under 30 with stable Graves' hyperthyroidism.

This clonotype was observed many times. This chain uses TRBV7-2 with TRBJ2-7, with D perhaps TRBD1 (6 bases). V was clipped by 2 bases and J by 4 bases, with 12 bases between them. The CDR3 contains 14 residues. Germline lookup yields CDR1 SGHTA and CDR2 FQGNSA. This CDR3 reads CASSLSGVVYEQYF. CDR3 nucleotide sequence: TGTGCCAGCAGCTTATCAGGGGTTGTGTACGAGCAGTACTTC.

In this sample, this clonotype turned up many times. The genes are TRBV28 and TRBJ1-6; D may be TRBD1 (5 bases). Germline V gene data show CDR1 as MDHEN and CDR2 as SYDVKM. V lost 6 bases to trimming and J lost 11 bases, with 11 bases between them. This CDR3 region has 12 residues. CDR3 residues: CASSSSGTPLHF. The CDR3, as DNA: TGTGCCAGCAGCTCGTCAGGGACACCCCTCCACTTT.

The rearrangement uses TRBV7-2 and TRBJ2-5; possible D gene TRBD1, 6 bases. The germline V gene has CDR1 SGHTA and CDR2 FQGNSA. The CDR3 consists of 17 residues. Deletions cut 0 bases from V and 0 bases from J, with 14 bases between. CDR3 nucleotides: TGTGCCAGCAGCTTAGCGTTAGTTGACAGGCACCAAGAGACCCAGTACTTC. Translated: CASSLALVDRHQETQYF.

This clonotype was counted at least ten times. In nucleotides, the CDR3 is TGTGCCAGCAGCTTAGTCGGGGTCTGGCGGAACGAGCAGTACTTC. Translation: CASSLVGVWRNEQYF. The chain uses TRBV7-2 and TRBJ2-7; D may be TRBD2 (5 bases). The CDR3 runs 15 residues. With 1 base removed from V and 5 bases from J, the gap between germline ends came to 15 bases. Germline values: CDR1 SGHTA, CDR2 FQGNSA.

This clonotype has a count of ten or more. The chain has TRBV6-1 and TRBJ1-1; 9 positions agree with TRBD1. V trimming: 6 bases; J trimming: 4 bases; junction bases outside the gene matches: 6. The CDR3 length is 14 residues. Germline V gene sequence: CDR1 MNHNS, CDR2 SASEGT. CDR3 residues: CASRGTGRGTEAFF. The DNA of the CDR3 is TGTGCCAGCAGGGGGACAGGGAGGGGCACTGAAGCTTTCTTT.

The CDR3 bases are TGTGCCAGTAGCGGATTAGGACAGCTCGGATACTCTGGAAACACCATATATTTT. Translation: CASSGLGQLGYSGNTIYF. The V gene is TRBV19, the J gene TRBJ1-3; TRBD1 is a possible D gene (6 bases). CDR3 length: 18 residues. Germline V gene sequence: CDR1 LNHDA, CDR2 SQIVND (reference sequence). Trimming shortened V by 6 bases and J by 0 bases, and 21 bases separated the two germline ends.

Only a few counts were recorded for this clonotype. The chain couples TRBV18 to TRBJ1-2; D possibly corresponds to TRBD1 (6 bases). Trimming stripped 0 bases from V and 4 bases from J, with 15 bases between. The CDR3 sequence is 16 residues long. Germline CDR1 is KGHSH and CDR2 is LQKENI. This CDR3 is CASSPPGGGRTYGYTF. DNA for the CDR3: TGTGCCAGCTCACCACCGGGCGGGGGGCGAACCTATGGCTACACCTTC.

This clonotype showed up just a few times. This sequence joins TRBV13 and TRBJ2-7, with D possibly being TRBD1 (6 bases). Germline V gene lookup returns CDR1 PRHDT and CDR2 FYEKMQ (reference sequence). Trimming shortened V by 2 bases and J by 2 bases, and 22 bases separated the two germline ends. The CDR3 runs 18 residues. The CDR3 DNA is TGTGCCAGCAGCTTAATCGGGTCATGGGGGCGGAACCCCTACGAGCAGTACTTC. It codes for CASSLIGSWGRNPYEQYF.

Here the CDR3 reads CASRDRGRADTQYF. As DNA, the CDR3 is TGTGCCAGCAGGGACAGGGGTAGGGCAGATACGCAGTATTTT. This chain links TRBV6-1 with TRBJ2-3, with 9 bases that match TRBD1. V was pared by 6 bases and J by 4 bases, with 5 bases of the junction left unmatched. CDR1 MNHNS and CDR2 SASEGT come from the germline V gene. This CDR3 contains 14 residues.

There are many counts of this clonotype. The gene calls are TRBV5-6 and TRBJ2-7; D is possibly TRBD1 (6 bases). V was clipped by 4 bases and J by 5 bases, with 13 bases between them. The CDR3 covers 13 residues. Looked up from germline, CDR1 is SGHDT and CDR2 is YYEEEE. CDR3 residues: CASSPQGNNEQYF. The CDR3 region has the DNA TGTGCCAGCAGCCCTCAGGGGAACAACGAGCAGTACTTC.

This clonotype occurred many times. This rearrangement joins TRBV12-3 or TRBV12-4 to TRBJ1-1, with D hard to call. Trimming took 5 bases from V and 2 from J, leaving 12 bases between them. The CDR3 consists of 14 residues. CDR3 in DNA: TGTGCCAGCAGTCTAGGACGACACAACACTGAAGCTTTCTTT. Its translation: CASSLGRHNTEAFF.